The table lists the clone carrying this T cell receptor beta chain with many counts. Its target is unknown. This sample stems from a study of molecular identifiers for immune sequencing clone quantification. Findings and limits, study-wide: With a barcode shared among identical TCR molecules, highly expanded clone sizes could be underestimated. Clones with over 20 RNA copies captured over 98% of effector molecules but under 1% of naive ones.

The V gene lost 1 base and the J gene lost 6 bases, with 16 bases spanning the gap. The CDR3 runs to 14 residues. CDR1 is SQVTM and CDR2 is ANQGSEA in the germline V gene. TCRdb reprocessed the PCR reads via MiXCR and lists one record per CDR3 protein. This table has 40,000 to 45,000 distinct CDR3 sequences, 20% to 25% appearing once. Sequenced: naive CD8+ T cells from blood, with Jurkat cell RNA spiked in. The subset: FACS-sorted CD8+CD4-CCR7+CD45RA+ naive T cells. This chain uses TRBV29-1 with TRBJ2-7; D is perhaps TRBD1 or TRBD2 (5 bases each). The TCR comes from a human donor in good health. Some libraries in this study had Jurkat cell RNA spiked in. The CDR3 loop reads CSVEGWGTLSEQYF. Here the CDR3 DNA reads TGCAGCGTTGAAGGATGGGGGACCCTCTCCGAGCAGTACTTC.